Shown below are 18 T cell receptor beta chains from a single sample sequenced in a study of OX40 agonist ivuxolimab in advanced cancers. Library preparation employed the immunoSEQ multiplex PCR assay. TCRdb provides this immuneACCESS table in a form limited to in-frame rearrangements. Some clones are lacking; in checked studies, under half of them reflect an unresolved V gene, and why the rest are absent is not known. The sample profile shows 48,000 or so clones; around 90% of them were found once. Together, the top ten hold 1.5% to 2% of the sample. Sequencing was performed on CD4+ or CD8+ T cells sorted from blood, taken in a trial of the OX40 agonist ivuxolimab. These receptors came from an adult with an advanced solid tumor such as melanoma, head and neck, liver or kidney cancer.

The chain carries TRBV5-1 and TRBJ2-7; TRBD1 or TRBD2 may be the D gene (5 bases each). V shed 0 bases and J shed 2 bases, with 9 bases lying between them. The CDR3 is 14 amino acids. The germline gives CDR1 SGHRS, CDR2 YFSETQ. For the CDR3, the DNA is TGCGCCAGCAGCTTGGGGGGGTTACCCTACGAGCAGTACTTC. Amino acid sequence: CASSLGGLPYEQYF.

V usage is TRBV6-1 and J usage is TRBJ1-2; no clear D. The CDR3 length is 12 residues. Germline V gene lookup returns CDR1 MNHNS and CDR2 SASEGT. With 6 bases removed from V and 4 bases from J, the gap between germline ends came to 9 bases. The CDR3 sequence is CASSVGFYGYTF. The CDR3 nucleotides read TGTGCCAGCAGCGTGGGGTTCTATGGCTACACCTTC.

This clone was recorded once. The chain is built from TRBV6-5 and TRBJ1-2; 7 nucleotides agree with TRBD1. This CDR3 is built from 13 residues. Trimming at V came to 4 bases and at J to 8 bases, leaving 7 bases not matched to a gene. In germline, CDR1 is MNHEY, CDR2 SVGAGI. CDR3 protein: CASSSPGQRGYTF. CDR3 bases: TGTGCCAGCAGTTCCCCGGGACAGAGGGGCTACACCTTC.

The V and J genes are TRBV5-4 and TRBJ1-6; 8 bases fit TRBD1. The CDR3 loop spans 17 amino acids. The V gene's germline CDR1 is SGHNT and CDR2 YYREEE (reference sequence). J lost 6 bases, V lost 4 bases, and 12 bases had no gene match. CDR3 sequence reads: CASSTGQGRIRNSPLHF. CDR3 sequence (DNA): TGTGCCAGCAGCACTGGACAGGGAAGAATACGTAATTCACCCCTCCACTTT.

This sequence joins TRBV14 and TRBJ2-7; no reliable D call. This CDR3 comprises 13 residues. Germline values: CDR1 SGHDN, CDR2 FVKESK. Deletions cut 0 bases from V and 6 bases from J, with 9 bases between. The CDR3 sequence is CASSQEMGSEQYF. The CDR3 DNA sequence: TGTGCCAGCAGCCAAGAAATGGGAAGCGAGCAGTACTTC.

The chain combines TRBV27 with TRBJ1-3, with D unresolved. The CDR3 is 14 residues long. Deletions cut 6 bases from V and 7 bases from J, with 16 bases between. Germline V lookup: CDR1 MNHEY, CDR2 SMNVEV (reference sequence). The CDR3 is CASRSLSRLNTIYF. The CDR3 nucleotides read TGTGCCAGCAGGTCTCTTAGTCGCTTGAACACCATATATTTT.

The rearrangement joins TRBV4-3 to TRBJ1-4; 8 bases fit TRBD1. Unmatched junction bases numbered 4, after V lost 5 bases and J lost 11 bases. CDR3 length equals 12 residues. Germline V gene data show CDR1 as LGHNA and CDR2 as YSLEER. Here the CDR3 DNA reads TGCGCCAGCAGCAACCGGACAGGGAAACTGTTTTTT. Residues: CASSNRTGKLFF.

The chain joins TRBV19 to TRBJ1-4, with no clear D. The germline CDR1 and CDR2 sequences are LNHDA and SQIVND (reference sequence). CDR3 length: 14 amino acids. V lost 5 bases, J lost 0 bases, and 7 bases lay in between. The CDR3 protein is CASSPTATNEKLFF. DNA for the CDR3: TGTGCCAGTAGTCCGACGGCAACTAATGAAAAACTGTTTTTT.

The CDR3 nucleotides are TGTGCCAGCAGCAAAGGTCAGGGAGGTAAGGGCTACACCTTC. Its protein is CASSKGQGGKGYTF. The chain combines TRBV21-1 with TRBJ1-2. TRBV21-1 is reported as a pseudogene. CDR3 length equals 14 residues.

The J gene is TRBJ1-1, the V gene TRBV5-6; TRBD1 is a possible D gene (6 bases). The length of the CDR3 is 15 residues. Germline-derived CDR1 and CDR2 are SGHDT and YYEEEE. Deletions cut 1 base from V and 0 bases from J, with 10 bases between. The CDR3 DNA reads as TGTGCCAGCAGCTTGCAGGGGCGATTGAACACTGAAGCTTTCTTT. Its translation is CASSLQGRLNTEAFF.

V usage is TRBV9 and J usage is TRBJ2-3; 10 bases agree with TRBD2. CDR1 and CDR2 from the germline V gene are SGDLS and YYNGEE. The CDR3 loop spans 17 amino acids. Trimming cost V 4 bases and J 4 bases; bases outside gene matches: 12. This chain's CDR3 is CASSPRIGAGGADTQYF. The CDR3 nucleotides read TGTGCCAGCAGCCCCCGAATAGGAGCGGGGGGGGCAGATACGCAGTATTTT.

This chain uses TRBV4-2 with TRBJ2-7; D is undetermined. CDR1 LGHNA and CDR2 YNFKEQ come from the germline V gene. Trimming shortened V by 0 bases and J by 6 bases, and 21 bases separated the two germline ends. This CDR3 is built from 17 residues. This CDR3 reads CASSQEGSGERRAEQYF. In DNA, the CDR3 is TGTGCCAGCAGCCAAGAGGGGTCAGGTGAACGCCGGGCCGAGCAGTACTTC.

The V gene is TRBV20-1, the J gene TRBJ2-1; D is perhaps TRBD2 (6 bases). CDR1 and CDR2 (germline): DFQATT, SNEGSKA (reference sequence). This CDR3 has 11 residues. V dropped 1 base and J dropped 13 bases, with 11 bases sitting between them. CDR3 in amino acids: CSARVRLGQFF. The DNA for the CDR3 is TGCAGTGCTAGAGTGAGACTAGGTCAGTTCTTC.

The J gene is TRBJ2-7, the V gene TRBV12-5; 10 positions agree with TRBD1. CDR3 size: 13 residues. The V segment lost 7 bases and the J segment 5 bases; nucleotides outside the gene matches: 5. The germline V gene encodes CDR1 LGHNT and CDR2 FRNRAP. The CDR3 sequence is CASALGQGNEQYF. Written as DNA, the CDR3 is TGTGCTAGTGCCCTGGGACAGGGGAACGAGCAGTACTTC.

The genes are TRBV6-1 and TRBJ1-1; D is undetermined. This CDR3 has 12 amino acids. V was shortened by 6 bases and J by 4 bases, with 9 bases between the two germline ends. Germline CDR1 is MNHNS and CDR2 is SASEGT. CDR3 sequence: CASRGVSTEAFF. DNA of the CDR3: TGTGCCAGCAGGGGCGTCTCCACTGAAGCTTTCTTT.

The table lists this clone with a count of one. The rearrangement joins TRBV29-1 to TRBJ1-1; D is unresolved. V dropped 2 bases and J dropped 4 bases, with 14 bases sitting between them. The CDR3 sequence is 14 residues long. The germline V gene has CDR1 SQVTM and CDR2 ANQGSEA. This CDR3 is CSVEQGLGTTEAFF. CDR3 DNA sequence: TGCAGCGTTGAACAAGGGTTAGGAACCACTGAAGCTTTCTTT.

This chain links TRBV25-1 with TRBJ2-5, with D perhaps TRBD2 (6 bases). Trimming pared 4 bases from V and 1 base from J, leaving 10 bases between. This CDR3 contains 14 residues. In germline, CDR1 is MGHDK, CDR2 SYGVNS. The CDR3 reads CASSASVIQETQYF. Written as DNA, the CDR3 is TGTGCCAGCAGTGCTAGCGTAATCCAAGAGACCCAGTACTTC. Variable domain in full (rest from reference TRBV25-1 and TRBJ2-5): EADIYQTPRYLVIGTGKKITLECSQTMGHDKMYWYQQDPGMELHLIHYSYGVNSTEKGDLSSESTVSRIRTEHFPLTLESARPSHTSQYLCASSASVIQETQYFGPGTRLLVL.

The chain joins TRBV15 to TRBJ1-4; D is ambiguous. The CDR3 covers 14 residues. With 5 bases removed from V and 4 bases from J, the gap between germline ends came to 11 bases. Germline V gene lookup returns CDR1 LNHNV and CDR2 YYDKDF (reference sequence). The CDR3: CATSPSMDNEKLFF. The CDR3 nucleotides are TGTGCCACCAGCCCTTCGATGGATAATGAAAAACTGTTTTTT.